The 13 T cell receptor beta chains given below trace back to one sample, sequenced in a study of T cells in Graves' hyperthyroidism and ophthalmopathy. RNA transcripts gave rise to amplified TCR beta CDR3 regions. The HTBI primer set served for first-round RT-PCR of the TCR CDR3. In TCRdb, the multiplex PCR reads were re-called with MiXCR into one record per CDR3 protein. The repertoire consists of about 350,000 distinct CDR3 sequences, with approximately 15% occurring once and the leading ten covering approximately 25%. The sequencing sample was made of blood. These TCRs come from a woman aged 25 to 39 with Graves' hyperthyroidism.

The chain is built from TRBV15 and TRBJ2-3; the match to TRBD2 covers 7 bases. V lost 0 bases and J lost 3; bases outside the gene matches: 3. Looked up from germline, CDR1 is LNHNV and CDR2 is YYDKDF (reference sequence). This CDR3 region has 15 residues. CDR3 bases: TGTGCCACCAGCAGAGACGCGGGAGCGACAGATACGCAGTATTTT. Its protein is CATSRDAGATDTQYF.

The table lists this clonotype with many counts. The V gene is TRBV11-2, the J gene TRBJ2-1, with D perhaps matching TRBD2 (6 bases). Germline CDR1 and CDR2: SGHAT and FQNNGV. V was trimmed by 8 bases and J by 2 bases, leaving 16 bases between them. CDR3 size: 15 residues. The CDR3 here is CASSGGRRTYNEQFF. The CDR3 region has the DNA TGTGCCAGCTCTGGAGGGAGAAGGACCTACAATGAGCAGTTCTTC.

This clonotype showed up many times. The CDR3 sequence: CSAPDRRLAKNIQYF. For the CDR3, the DNA is TGCAGTGCGCCTGACAGAAGACTAGCCAAAAACATTCAGTACTTC. The chain joins TRBV20-1 to TRBJ2-4; D perhaps matches TRBD1 (5 bases). The CDR3 is made up of 15 amino acids. Trimming took off 6 bases at V and 0 bases at J, with 15 bases between the two ends. The germline gives CDR1 DFQATT, CDR2 SNEGSKA (reference sequence).

The sample holds many counts of this clonotype. The chain combines TRBV20-1 with TRBJ2-1; D may be TRBD1 (5 bases). CDR3 length equals 13 residues. The germline V gene encodes CDR1 DFQATT and CDR2 SNEGSKA (reference sequence). CDR3 region: CASGQSSYNEQFF. The CDR3 nucleotides are TGCGCGTCAGGGCAAAGCTCCTACAATGAGCAGTTCTTC.

The chain links TRBV20-1 to TRBJ2-1, with D perhaps TRBD2 (6 bases). CDR1 DFQATT and CDR2 SNEGSKA come from the germline V gene (reference sequence). Trimming left V 7 bases short and J 6 bases short, with 16 bases between. The CDR3 spans 13 residues. The CDR3 bases are TGCAGTGTATTGGGACTGAAGCTCAATGAGCAGTTCTTC. It yields the protein CSVLGLKLNEQFF.

This clonotype has at least ten counts. This chain uses TRBV7-3 with TRBJ2-1; TRBD2 matches at 10 bases. The germline CDR1 and CDR2 sequences are SGHTA and FQGTGA. This CDR3 has 15 amino acids. The trim removed 5 bases at V and 9 bases at J, leaving 10 bases unmatched. CDR3 DNA: TGTGCCAGCAGCCAATGGACTAGCGGCCCGAGTGAGCAGTTCTTC. It specifies CASSQWTSGPSEQFF.

V gene TRBV28 combines with J gene TRBJ2-5; possible D gene TRBD2, 6 bases. V dropped 7 bases and J dropped 2 bases, with 17 bases sitting between them. Germline assignment: CDR1 MDHEN and CDR2 SYDVKM. The length of the CDR3 is 15 residues. The CDR3 DNA sequence: TGTGCCAGCAACCCTTTAATAGCGGTACAAGAGACCCAGTACTTC. It yields the protein CASNPLIAVQETQYF.

The J gene is TRBJ2-3, the V gene TRBV11-2; 9 nucleotides agree with TRBD1. Germline V gene lookup returns CDR1 SGHAT and CDR2 FQNNGV. This CDR3 has 15 residues. Germline trimming cut 6 bases from V and 1 base from J; bases unmatched to any gene: 5. CDR3 bases: TGTGCCAGCAGACCCCGGACAGGGGGCACAGATACGCAGTATTTT. Amino acids: CASRPRTGGTDTQYF. Based on the CDR3 plus reference TRBV11-2 and TRBJ2-3, the full variable domain is EAGVAQSPRYKIIEKRQSVAFWCNPISGHATLYWYQQILGQGPKLLIQFQNNGVVDDSQLPKDRFSAERLKGVDSTLKIQPAKLEDSAVYLCASRPRTGGTDTQYFGPGTRLTVL.

The table lists this clonotype with a few counts. V usage is TRBV28 and J usage is TRBJ1-6; 12 bases are shared with TRBD1. The germline CDR1 and CDR2 sequences are MDHEN and SYDVKM. The CDR3 contains 15 residues. J gave up 9 bases and V 5 bases, and 5 bases lay outside the gene matches. In nucleotides, the CDR3 is TGTGCCAGCAGTACGGGGACAGGGGGCATTTCACCCCTCCACTTT. Its translation is CASSTGTGGISPLHF.

This clonotype was seen at least ten times. The chain carries TRBV5-1 and TRBJ2-3; 9 nucleotides line up with TRBD1. V shed 3 bases, J shed 6 bases, and the junction held 5 bases outside the gene matches. In germline, CDR1 is SGHRS, CDR2 YFSETQ. The CDR3 is 14 amino acids. CDR3 in amino acids: CASSSTGTGDTQYF. Here the CDR3 DNA reads TGCGCCAGCAGCTCTACCGGGACAGGGGATACGCAGTATTTT.

The rearrangement links TRBV3-1 to TRBJ2-7; D remains ambiguous. The length of the CDR3 is 14 residues. The V gene lost 0 bases and the J gene lost 4 bases, with 10 bases spanning the gap. Germline V gene lookup returns CDR1 LGHDT and CDR2 YNNKEL (reference sequence). The CDR3: CASSQDTGVYEQYF. Written as DNA, the CDR3 is TGTGCCAGCAGCCAAGATACTGGGGTATACGAGCAGTACTTC.

This clonotype was seen many times. The chain recombines TRBV7-9 with TRBJ2-7; the D is unclear. Deletions cut 8 bases from V and 0 bases from J, with 11 bases between. The germline V gene encodes CDR1 SEHNR and CDR2 FQNEAQ (reference sequence). The CDR3 spans 13 residues. CDR3: CASLSEYSYEQYF. CDR3 coding DNA: TGTGCCAGCCTCAGTGAGTACTCCTACGAGCAGTACTTC.

The table lists this clonotype with many counts. J is TRBJ2-1 and V is TRBV9, with 7 bases matching TRBD2. V lost 4 bases to trimming and J lost 3 bases; unmatched junction nucleotides: 7. The germline V gene encodes CDR1 SGDLS and CDR2 YYNGEE. CDR3 length: 15 residues. The CDR3 coding sequence is TGTGCCAGCAGCACGCTAGCGGATGTCTACAATGAGCAGTTCTTC. As protein: CASSTLADVYNEQFF. The full variable domain, its missing parts supplied by reference TRBV9 and TRBJ2-1, is DSGVTQTPKHLITATGQRVTLRCSPRSGDLSVYWYQQSLDQGLQFLIQYYNGEERAKGNILERFSAQQFPDLHSELNLSSLELGDSALYFCASSTLADVYNEQFFGPGTRLTVL.